The T cell receptor beta chain described here comes from a study of blood T cell repertoires in COVID-19. The overall study: Specimens from acute and convalescent COVID-19 originated in the United States, Italy and Spain. PBMCs, B-cell-depleted T cells, or T cells provided the cDNA or gDNA that made up the material.

Germline CDR1 reads PRHDT; CDR2 reads FYEKMQ (reference sequence). V shed 5 bases, J shed 6 bases, and the junction held 4 bases outside the gene matches. The length of the CDR3 is 14 residues. Assay: immunoSEQ multiplex PCR; the TCRdb copy retains only in-frame clones and omits some. Found here are roughly 81,000 clones, around 85% of them singletons; the top ten hold 8.3%. V usage is TRBV13 and J usage is TRBJ2-3; TRBD1 matches at 11 bases. The specimen sequenced was peripheral blood. The TCR comes from a man aged 25-45 years with acute or convalescent COVID-19. The CDR3 loop reads CASSRTGGGDTQYF. CDR3 coding DNA: TGTGCCAGCAGCCGGACAGGGGGCGGGGATACGCAGTATTTT.